These 22 T cell receptor beta chains were all obtained from the same sample, sequenced in a study of early T cells in non-severe SARS-CoV-2 infection. Each CDR3 protein gets one entry after TCRdb re-called the 5' RACE reads with MiXCR. In the table there are 50,000 to 60,000 distinct CDR3 sequences, about 10% of which are singletons. Material for sequencing was whole blood. The receptors here all came from an adult who was a healthcare worker with PCR-confirmed SARS-CoV-2 infection or an uninfected control (not recorded which).

The V and J genes are TRBV11-2 and TRBJ2-1; either TRBD1 or TRBD2 may fit D (6 bases each). V gave up 3 bases and J gave up 6 bases, with 21 bases separating them. The CDR3 sequence is 17 residues long. Germline-derived CDR1 and CDR2 are SGHAT and FQNNGV. CDR3 in amino acids: CASSFYNREVSGNEQFF. The CDR3 DNA sequence: TGTGCCAGCAGCTTCTACAACAGGGAGGTGTCTGGCAATGAGCAGTTCTTC.

This clonotype was picked up many times. The chain joins TRBV10-3 to TRBJ1-6; D unresolved. The length of the CDR3 is 13 residues. V lost 4 bases and J lost 8, with 9 bases in between. Germline CDR1 and CDR2: ENHRY and SYGVKD. The CDR3 region has the DNA TGTGCCATCAGTGTAGTCGACGATTCACCCCTCCACTTT. Amino acids: CAISVVDDSPLHF.

At least ten counts were recorded for this clonotype. The chain has TRBV5-1 and TRBJ1-5; D remains unclear. Trimming stripped 0 bases from V and 3 bases from J, with 7 bases between. CDR3 length equals 14 residues. Germline V gives CDR1 SGHRS, CDR2 YFSETQ. The CDR3 DNA reads TGCGCCAGCAGCTTGGGGGAGATCAATCAGCCCCAGCATTTT. Translating gives CASSLGEINQPQHF.

In its sample, this clonotype was seen many times. The rearrangement joins TRBV4-1 to TRBJ2-5, with a tentative D call TRBD2 (6 bases). Trimming removed 0 bases from V and 5 bases from J, with 16 bases in between. The germline gives CDR1 MGHRA, CDR2 YSYEKL. This CDR3 comprises 16 residues. The CDR3 reads CASSQDGSGGGETQYF. The CDR3 DNA is TGCGCCAGCAGCCAAGATGGTAGCGGAGGCGGGGAGACCCAGTACTTC.

This clonotype occurred many times. The V call is TRBV13, the J call TRBJ2-1; the match to TRBD2 covers 14 bases. CDR3 length equals 20 residues. J lost 1 base, V lost 4 bases, and 12 bases had no gene match. Germline CDR1 and CDR2: PRHDT and FYEKMQ (reference sequence). For the CDR3, the DNA is TGTGCCAGCAGCTCGCTAGCCCGGACTAGCGGGAGGACGTCCTACAATGAGCAGTTCTTC. It specifies CASSSLARTSGRTSYNEQFF.

This clonotype was seen a few times. V and J are TRBV11-2 and TRBJ1-2; maybe TRBD1 (5 bases). The CDR3 runs to 15 residues. Deletions cut 7 bases from V and 0 bases from J, with 15 bases between. Looked up from germline, CDR1 is SGHAT and CDR2 is FQNNGV. CDR3 coding DNA: TGTGCCAGCATCGCCAGGGTGGGGTCTAACTATGGCTACACCTTC. This codes for CASIARVGSNYGYTF. Full variable domain (rest looked up from reference TRBV11-2 and TRBJ1-2): EAGVAQSPRYKIIEKRQSVAFWCNPISGHATLYWYQQILGQGPKLLIQFQNNGVVDDSQLPKDRFSAERLKGVDSTLKIQPAKLEDSAVYLCASIARVGSNYGYTFGSGTRLTVV.

This clonotype was detected many times. The CDR3 reads CASSEASGRRVGEQFF. The CDR3, as DNA: TGCGCCAGCAGTGAGGCGTCTGGCAGACGGGTTGGCGAGCAGTTCTTC. The genes are TRBV10-1 and TRBJ2-1; D not certain. CDR1 and CDR2 from the germline V gene are WNHNN and SYGVQD (reference sequence). V was cut by 2 bases and J by 10 bases, with 21 bases left in between. The CDR3 extends over 16 amino acids.

This clonotype has just a few counts. The chain is built from TRBV2 and TRBJ1-1; the D gene is possibly TRBD1 (6 bases). This CDR3 has 13 amino acids. Germline-derived CDR1 and CDR2 are SNHLY and FYNNEI. V shed 4 bases and J shed 4 bases, with 10 bases lying between them. CDR3 in DNA: TGTGCCAGCAGTGCGGGGGCAGGCACTGAAGCTTTCTTT. Translating it yields CASSAGAGTEAFF. Drawing the rest from reference TRBV2 and TRBJ1-1, the complete variable domain is EPEVTQTPSHQVTQMGQEVILRCVPISNHLYFYWYRQILGQKVEFLVSFYNNEISEKSEIFDDQFSVERPDGSNFTLKIRSTKLEDSAMYFCASSAGAGTEAFFGQGTRLTVV.

This clonotype has just a few counts. The CDR3 is CASSPPSSLYEQFF. CDR3 DNA sequence: TGTGCCAGCTCACCACCGTCCAGTCTCTATGAGCAGTTCTTC. The chain carries TRBV18 and TRBJ2-1; D not resolved. Germline values: CDR1 KGHSH, CDR2 LQKENI. The CDR3 is 14 residues long. The V end was cut by 0 bases, the J end by 8 bases, with 11 bases between.

There are many counts of this clonotype. This chain links TRBV28 with TRBJ1-5; D gene unclear. The CDR3 is 15 residues long. The germline V gene encodes CDR1 MDHEN and CDR2 SYDVKM. V was clipped by 4 bases and J by 2 bases, with 12 bases between them. The CDR3 nucleotides are TGTGCCAGCAGTTCGTTAACCGGGGGCAATCAGCCCCAGCATTTT. It codes for CASSSLTGGNQPQHF.

This clonotype was detected many times. The V and J genes are TRBV3-1 and TRBJ2-7; 9 bases line up with TRBD2. Germline lookup yields CDR1 LGHDT and CDR2 YNNKEL (reference sequence). CDR3 size: 17 residues. V gave up 0 bases and J gave up 5 bases; unmatched junction bases: 11. DNA of the CDR3: TGTGCCAGCAGCCAAGACGATGCGCGGGGGGGCCGGAACGAGCAGTACTTC. This codes for CASSQDDARGGRNEQYF.

The chain carries TRBV6-6 and TRBJ2-7, with unresolved D. Germline V gene sequence: CDR1 MNHNY, CDR2 SVGAGI (reference sequence). Trimming pared 6 bases from V and 7 bases from J, leaving 10 bases between. CDR3 length: 11 residues. The CDR3 spells CASRLVGEQYF. CDR3 bases: TGTGCCAGCAGGCTTGTGGGGGAGCAGTACTTC.

At least ten counts were recorded for this clonotype. V is TRBV4-1 and J is TRBJ2-2, with 9 nucleotides matching TRBD1. Germline trimming cut 6 bases from V and 6 bases from J; bases unmatched to any gene: 2. Germline V gene lookup returns CDR1 MGHRA and CDR2 YSYEKL. The CDR3 has 13 amino acids. CDR3: CASRGTGSGELFF. CDR3 nucleotide sequence: TGCGCCAGCAGAGGGACAGGGTCCGGGGAGCTGTTTTTT.

This clonotype was counted ten times or more. V gene TRBV7-7 combines with J gene TRBJ2-2; TRBD1 agrees at 7 bases. Germline loops: CDR1 SSHAT, CDR2 FNYEAQ (reference sequence). This CDR3 has 14 amino acids. With 5 bases clipped from V and 5 bases from J, the junction kept 5 bases outside the gene matches. CDR3 amino acids: CASSPRQGTGELFF. CDR3 sequence (DNA): TGTGCCAGCAGCCCGAGACAGGGTACCGGGGAGCTGTTTTTT. The entire variable domain, with the rest obtained from reference TRBV7-7 and TRBJ2-2, is as follows: GAGVSQSPRYKVTKRGQDVTLRCDPISSHATLYWYQQALGQGPEFLTYFNYEAQPDKSGLPSDRFSAERPEGSISTLTIQRTEQRDSAMYRCASSPRQGTGELFFGEGSRLTVL.

This clonotype has just a few counts. V usage is TRBV14 and J usage is TRBJ1-1; TRBD1 might be the D (6 bases). The length of the CDR3 is 15 residues. The germline V and J ends were trimmed by 1 base and 3 bases, with 12 bases remaining between them. CDR1 and CDR2 (germline): SGHDN, FVKESK. CDR3 in DNA: TGTGCCAGCAGCCAAGTTTTGGGGGGCCACACTGAAGCTTTCTTT. Translated, it gives CASSQVLGGHTEAFF.

This clonotype turned up a few times. The chain recombines TRBV10-1 with TRBJ1-2; 7 bases align to TRBD1. Trimming cost V 4 bases and J 4 bases; bases outside gene matches: 3. The CDR3 covers 13 residues. CDR1 and CDR2 (germline): WNHNN, SYGVQD (reference sequence). CDR3 nucleotides: TGCGCCAGCAGTGCCGGGACAGCCTATGGCTACACCTTC. The encoded protein is CASSAGTAYGYTF.

This clonotype occurred a few times. The chain has TRBV5-1 and TRBJ1-5; D remains unclear. CDR3 size: 15 residues. Per germline, CDR1 SGHRS and CDR2 YFSETQ. The V and J ends lost 0 bases and 4 bases respectively, with 11 bases between them. CDR3 amino acids: CASSLEAGGNQPQHF. DNA of the CDR3: TGCGCCAGCAGCTTGGAGGCAGGAGGAAATCAGCCCCAGCATTTT. The entire variable domain, with the rest obtained from reference TRBV5-1 and TRBJ1-5, is as follows: KAGVTQTPRYLIKTRGQQVTLSCSPISGHRSVSWYQQTPGQGLQFLFEYFSETQRNKGNFPGRFSGRQFSNSRSEMNVSTLELGDSALYLCASSLEAGGNQPQHFGDGTRLSIL.

In its sample, this clonotype was seen many times. V is TRBV6-1 and J is TRBJ2-3; 7 bases align to TRBD2. V shed 0 bases and J 4 bases; nucleotides not matched to a gene: 7. Looked up from germline, CDR1 is MNHNS and CDR2 is SASEGT. The CDR3 has 16 residues. The DNA of the CDR3 is TGTGCCAGCAGTGAAGCCAACGGACTAGGGCCAGATACGCAGTATTTT. This encodes CASSEANGLGPDTQYF.

This clonotype came up many times. The genes are TRBV6-5 and TRBJ1-1; 10 nucleotides match TRBD1. Germline V gene sequence: CDR1 MNHEY, CDR2 SVGAGI. Unmatched junction bases numbered 7, after V lost 6 bases and J lost 3 bases. The CDR3 length is 15 residues. This CDR3 is CASSTGTGVHTEAFF. CDR3 coding DNA: TGTGCCAGCAGCACCGGGACAGGGGTTCACACTGAAGCTTTCTTT.

This clonotype occurred a few times. This sequence joins TRBV3-1 and TRBJ2-2, with 8 bases fitting TRBD2. The CDR3 extends over 14 amino acids. The V segment lost 4 bases and the J segment 5 bases; nucleotides outside the gene matches: 3. CDR1 and CDR2 from the germline V gene are LGHDT and YNNKEL (reference sequence). The CDR3 loop is CASSRSSGTGELFF. CDR3 in DNA: TGTGCCAGCAGCCGTTCTAGCGGGACCGGGGAGCTGTTTTTT.

The V call is TRBV25-1, the J call TRBJ2-7; the match to TRBD1 covers 10 bases. Germline V gene sequence: CDR1 MGHDK, CDR2 SYGVNS. The J segment lost 1 base and the V segment lost 3 bases, leaving 12 bases of the junction unmatched. The CDR3 is made up of 18 amino acids. The CDR3 loop is CASSDWGTGAGKSYEQYF. For the CDR3, the DNA is TGTGCCAGCAGTGACTGGGGGACAGGGGCAGGGAAGTCCTACGAGCAGTACTTC.

The sample holds a few counts of this clonotype. The CDR3 sequence is CASSLAVVASQETQYF. The CDR3 coding sequence is TGTGCCAGCAGCTTAGCGGTAGTAGCTTCACAAGAGACCCAGTACTTC. The chain employs TRBV7-2 and TRBJ2-5; D is uncertain. Trimming cost V 0 bases and J 2 bases, with 13 bases left between them. The CDR3 extends over 16 amino acids. In germline, CDR1 is SGHTA, CDR2 FQGNSA.